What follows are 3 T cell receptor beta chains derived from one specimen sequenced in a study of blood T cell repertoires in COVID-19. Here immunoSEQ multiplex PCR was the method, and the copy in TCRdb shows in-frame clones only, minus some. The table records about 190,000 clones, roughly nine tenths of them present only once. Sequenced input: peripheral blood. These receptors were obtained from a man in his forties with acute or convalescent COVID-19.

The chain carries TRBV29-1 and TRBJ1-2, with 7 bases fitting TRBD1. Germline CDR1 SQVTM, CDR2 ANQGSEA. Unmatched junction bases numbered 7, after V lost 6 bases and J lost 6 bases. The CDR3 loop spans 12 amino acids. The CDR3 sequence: CSVSRTGDGYTF. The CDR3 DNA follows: TGCAGCGTGTCAAGAACAGGGGATGGCTACACCTTC.

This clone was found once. CDR3 DNA: TGTGCCAGCAGTTATGACTTACAGAACACCGGGGAGCTGTTTTTT. This codes for CASSYDLQNTGELFF. The V and J genes are TRBV6-5 and TRBJ2-2; no clear D. The CDR3 loop spans 15 amino acids. Germline assignment: CDR1 MNHEY and CDR2 SVGAGI. V gave up 3 bases and J gave up 1 base, with 9 bases separating them.

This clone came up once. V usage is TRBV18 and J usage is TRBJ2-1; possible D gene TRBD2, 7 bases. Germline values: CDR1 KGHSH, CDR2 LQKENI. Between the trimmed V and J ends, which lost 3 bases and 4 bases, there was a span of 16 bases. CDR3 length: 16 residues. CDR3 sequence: CASSPWKQGGYNEQFF. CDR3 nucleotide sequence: TGTGCCAGCTCACCGTGGAAACAGGGAGGGTACAATGAGCAGTTCTTC.